This TCR beta chain was profiled in a study of shared clonotypes between healthy human individuals. The sorted-subset replicate PCRs were given around 190 ng DNA, which is approximately 30,000 T cell genomes. Generated by immunoSEQ multiplex PCR, the TCRdb table keeps only in-frame clones and is missing some. The sample consists of around 610,000 clones, 95% to 97% of them appearing once. In this sample, this clone turned up once. Its antigen is unknown. There are 14 residues in the CDR3. The germline V gene encodes CDR1 MNHEY and CDR2 SMNVEV (reference sequence). Unmatched junction bases numbered 5, after V lost 6 bases and J lost 3 bases. Study-level results: Represented diversity, genetic and exposure-history alike, was limited by few donors.

CD45RO-negative cells were positively selected for CCR7, leaving out terminally differentiated effector memory CD45RA+ cells. Sequenced input: naive CD8+ T cells sorted from blood. The gene calls are TRBV27 and TRBJ1-5; 7 bases align to TRBD1. This TCR came from a woman aged 30 to 39 in good health. This chain's CDR3 is CASSMTGNNQPQHF. The CDR3 coding sequence is TGTGCCAGCAGCATGACAGGGAACAATCAGCCCCAGCATTTT.